This is a list of T cell receptor beta chains from one sample in a study of spatial heterogeneity in lung cancer. In TCRdb, the 5' RACE reads were re-called with MiXCR into one record per CDR3 protein. The table lists nearly 80,000 distinct CDR3 sequences, approximately 8.1% of them singletons. The specimen was PBMCs, collected at surgery. The source of these receptors is a male donor with early-stage non-small cell lung cancer. CDR3s include the opening cysteine and the closing phenylalanine or tryptophan. A D gene is named only where the DNA matches it firmly. The size entry is marked missing in some rows and otherwise reads once, few, many or a size class.

v_gene	d_gene	j_gene	abundance	CDR3aa	CDR3nt
TRBV15	NA	TRBJ2-4	many	CATRLQRSGDIQYF	TGTGCCACCAGGTTACAGAGGAGCGGAGACATTCAGTACTTC
TRBV29-1	NA	TRBJ1-3	NA	CSVVVNSGNTIYF	TGCAGCGTTGTTGTGAACTCTGGAAACACCATATATTTT
TRBV27	NA	TRBJ1-4	many	CASRGRGEGKLFF	TGTGCCAGCAGAGGCAGGGGTGAAGGAAAACTGTTTTTT
TRBV10-3	NA	TRBJ2-7	many	CAISGGYEQYF	TGTGCCATCAGTGGCGGCTACGAGCAGTACTTC
TRBV18	NA	TRBJ2-3	NA	CASSPLPSSTDTQYF	TGTGCCAGCTCACCACTGCCTAGCTCCACAGATACGCAGTATTTT
TRBV2	NA	TRBJ1-5	many	CASNDWGPNQPQHF	TGTGCCAGCAATGATTGGGGGCCCAATCAGCCCCAGCATTTT
TRBV5-1	NA	TRBJ2-7	few	CASGKPTGLSSYEQYF	TGCGCCAGCGGCAAACCTACGGGACTCAGCTCCTACGAGCAGTACTTC
TRBV2	NA	TRBJ2-7	many	CASGRSGLTFYEQYF	TGTGCCAGCGGTAGATCGGGACTGACATTCTACGAGCAGTACTTC
TRBV20-1	TRBD1	TRBJ2-7	NA	CSARKDRSSYEPYF	TGCAGTGCTAGAAAGGACAGGAGCTCCTACGAGCCGTACTTC
TRBV6-2/TRBV6-3	NA	TRBJ2-3	NA	CASRTWGTDTQYF	TGTGCCAGCAGGACTTGGGGCACAGATACGCAGTATTTT
TRBV4-1	NA	TRBJ2-1	NA	CASSQGGTVSYNEQFF	TGCGCCAGCAGCCAGGGCGGGACAGTTTCCTACAATGAGCAGTTCTTC
TRBV7-2	NA	TRBJ1-5	many	CASSSNGAYSNQPQHF	TGTGCCAGCAGCTCAAATGGGGCGTATAGCAATCAGCCCCAGCATTTT
TRBV20-1	NA	TRBJ2-1	NA	CSANDEQFF	TGCAGTGCTAATGATGAGCAGTTCTTC
TRBV25-1	TRBD1	TRBJ2-3	many	CASSDGQGTDTQYF	TGTGCCAGCAGTGACGGACAGGGAACAGATACGCAGTATTTT
TRBV4-2	NA	TRBJ2-1	NA	CASSQGGAIRDNEQFF	TGTGCCAGCAGCCAAGGGGGAGCGATTCGAGACAATGAGCAGTTCTTC
TRBV2	NA	TRBJ2-1	NA	CASSRTRVASYNEQFF	TGTGCCAGCAGTCGAACTAGGGTGGCCTCCTACAATGAGCAGTTCTTC
TRBV30	NA	TRBJ2-7	few	CAWSDTYEQYF	TGTGCCTGGAGTGACACCTACGAGCAGTACTTC